A single sample is the source of the 23 T cell receptor beta chains below, sequenced in a study of blood T cell repertoires in COVID-19. Sequencing was performed with immunoSEQ multiplex PCR; in TCRdb, only in-frame clones are kept and a portion is missing. The table records 200,000 or so clones, roughly 86% of them present only once. The sample comprised peripheral blood. The source is a man aged 60 to 69 with acute or convalescent COVID-19.

This clone was found once. The V gene is TRBV25-1, the J gene TRBJ2-7, with 10 bases matching TRBD1. V shed 4 bases and J 3 bases; nucleotides not matched to a gene: 3. This CDR3 has 14 residues. The germline gives CDR1 MGHDK, CDR2 SYGVNS. The CDR3: CASSGTGGNYEQYF. CDR3 DNA: TGTGCCAGCAGTGGGACAGGGGGTAACTACGAGCAGTACTTC.

The chain joins TRBV28 to TRBJ2-3, with D possibly matching TRBD1 (5 bases). V lost 4 bases to trimming and J lost 4 bases, with 18 bases between them. The CDR3 is 16 amino acids. Germline V gene data show CDR1 as MDHEN and CDR2 as SYDVKM. CDR3 sequence: CASSSRLLGAPDTQYF. The CDR3 coding sequence is TGTGCCAGCAGTTCGCGCCTCCTTGGGGCCCCAGATACGCAGTATTTT.

This rearrangement joins TRBV5-1 to TRBJ2-3; 9 bases match TRBD2. The ends lost 5 bases at V and 1 base at J; junction bases unmatched: 5. Germline CDR1 is SGHRS and CDR2 is YFSETQ. CDR3 length equals 15 residues. In DNA form, the CDR3 reads TGCGCCAGCAGTTCCTTAGCGGGAGGCACAGATACGCAGTATTTT. This encodes CASSSLAGGTDTQYF. Together with reference TRBV5-1 and TRBJ2-3, the CDR3 gives the full variable domain: KAGVTQTPRYLIKTRGQQVTLSCSPISGHRSVSWYQQTPGQGLQFLFEYFSETQRNKGNFPGRFSGRQFSNSRSEMNVSTLELGDSALYLCASSSLAGGTDTQYFGPGTRLTVL.

The chain links TRBV29-1 to TRBJ2-5, with 8 bases matching TRBD1. Germline CDR1 SQVTM, CDR2 ANQGSEA. The CDR3 covers 13 residues. The ends lost 8 bases at V and 2 bases at J; junction bases unmatched: 7. This chain's CDR3 is CSTGQAIQETQYF. In DNA, the CDR3 is TGCAGCACGGGACAGGCGATTCAAGAGACCCAGTACTTC.

The rearrangement uses TRBV5-8 and TRBJ1-1; 7 bases match TRBD1. Germline values: CDR1 SGHTS, CDR2 YDEGEE. The trim removed 3 bases at V and 5 bases at J, leaving 25 bases unmatched. This CDR3 is 20 amino acids long. The CDR3 here is CASSSPTGSKAYFPQTEAFF. CDR3 bases: TGTGCCAGCAGCTCACCGACAGGGTCCAAGGCTTATTTCCCGCAGACTGAAGCTTTCTTT.

V gene TRBV10-2 combines with J gene TRBJ2-1, with D possibly TRBD2 on 5 matching bases. V lost 3 bases to trimming and J lost 4 bases, with 13 bases between them. This CDR3 is 15 amino acids long. In germline, CDR1 is WSHSY, CDR2 SAAADI. Here the CDR3 DNA reads TGCGCCAGCAGTGACTCGGGGAGTCTATACAATGAGCAGTTCTTC. Translating it yields CASSDSGSLYNEQFF.

This chain uses TRBV6-4 with TRBJ2-3; maybe TRBD2 (6 bases). V lost 2 bases, J lost 1 base, and 7 bases lay in between. Per germline, CDR1 MRHNA and CDR2 SNTAGT. This CDR3 spans 14 amino acids. The CDR3 nucleotides read TGTGCCAGCAGTGACGAGCGGGGCACAGATACGCAGTATTTT. As protein: CASSDERGTDTQYF.

The count of this clone is one. The V and J genes are TRBV18 and TRBJ1-3, with a tentative D call TRBD1 (6 bases). V was shortened by 6 bases and J by 0 bases, with 9 bases between the two germline ends. This CDR3 has 14 amino acids. The germline V gene has CDR1 KGHSH and CDR2 LQKENI. CDR3: CASSWDISGNTIYF. CDR3 bases: TGTGCCAGCTCCTGGGACATCTCTGGAAACACCATATATTTT. The variable domain in full, completed from reference TRBV18 and TRBJ1-3, reads NAGVMQNPRHLVRRRGQEARLRCSPMKGHSHVYWYRQLPEEGLKFMVYLQKENIIDESGMPKERFSAEFPKEGPSILRIQQVVRGDSAAYFCASSWDISGNTIYFGEGSWLTVV.

This clone was seen just once. This sequence joins TRBV5-6 and TRBJ2-6; a possible D gene is TRBD1 (6 bases). Trimming removed 4 bases at V and 0 bases at J, with 17 bases between. Germline CDR1 reads SGHDT; CDR2 reads YYEEEE. The length of the CDR3 is 18 residues. This CDR3 reads CASSTRTVFSSGANVLTF. The DNA for the CDR3 is TGTGCCAGCAGCACAAGGACAGTGTTTTCCTCTGGGGCCAACGTCCTGACTTTC. The full variable domain, rest sourced from reference TRBV5-6 and TRBJ2-6, is DAGVTQSPTHLIKTRGQQVTLRCSPKSGHDTVSWYQQALGQGPQFIFQYYEEEERQRGNFPDRFSGHQFPNYSSELNVNALLLGDSALYLCASSTRTVFSSGANVLTFGAGSRLTVL.

This chain connects TRBV7-8 to TRBJ2-5; TRBD1 agrees at 7 bases. The CDR3 is 14 amino acids. CDR1 is SGHVS and CDR2 is FQNEAQ in the germline V gene. V gave up 7 bases and J gave up 1 base; unmatched junction bases: 6. This chain's CDR3 is CASIPTGFQETQYF. The CDR3, as DNA: TGTGCCAGCATACCGACAGGGTTCCAAGAGACCCAGTACTTC.

The chain uses TRBV6-6 and TRBJ1-2; 7 nucleotides line up with TRBD1. This CDR3 is built from 17 residues. The germline V gene encodes CDR1 MNHNY and CDR2 SVGAGI (reference sequence). V lost 5 bases to trimming and J lost 4 bases; unmatched junction nucleotides: 16. The CDR3 sequence: CASSHQMGQTFGYGYTF. In nucleotides, the CDR3 is TGTGCCAGCAGTCATCAGATGGGACAGACTTTCGGCTATGGCTACACCTTC.

The CDR3: CASSLGPGTSTYEQYF. DNA for the CDR3: TGTGCCAGCAGCTTAGGCCCAGGTACCTCGACGTACGAGCAGTACTTC. This chain connects TRBV13 to TRBJ2-7; no reliable D call. The germline CDR1 and CDR2 sequences are PRHDT and FYEKMQ (reference sequence). The V gene lost 0 bases and the J gene lost 4 bases, with 16 bases spanning the gap. This CDR3 region has 16 residues.

The CDR3 bases are TGTGCCAGCAGTCGGGACAGGGTAGACTCCTACGAGCAGTACTTC. Its translation is CASSRDRVDSYEQYF. The chain uses TRBV6-2 or TRBV6-3 and TRBJ2-7, with TRBD1 matching over 9 bases. This CDR3 has 15 residues. V shed 5 bases, J shed 0 bases, and the junction held 5 bases outside the gene matches. Germline CDR1 is MNHEY and CDR2 is SVGEGT.

This chain connects TRBV18 to TRBJ2-6; D is unclear. Germline V gene lookup returns CDR1 KGHSH and CDR2 LQKENI. This CDR3 region has 17 residues. The V end was cut by 3 bases, the J end by 0 bases, with 12 bases between. The CDR3 protein is CASSPRISSSGANVLTF. In DNA form, the CDR3 reads TGTGCCAGCTCACCCCGTATTTCGTCCTCTGGGGCCAACGTCCTGACTTTC.

The rearrangement uses TRBV2 and TRBJ2-7, with 9 bases that match TRBD1. The length of the CDR3 is 14 residues. From germline, CDR1 is SNHLY and CDR2 FYNNEI. The V and J ends lost 4 bases and 5 bases, in that order; junction bases with no gene match: 6. CDR3 in amino acids: CASSATGGGHEQYF. CDR3 DNA sequence: TGTGCCAGCAGTGCGACAGGGGGGGGCCACGAGCAGTACTTC.

There are many counts of this clone. This CDR3 fails to terminate in the conserved phenylalanine or tryptophan, so it likely reflects a read error. It is unclear where the CDR3 begins or ends on the DNA, so no DNA is shown, and the CDR3 is as TCRdb lists it. CDR3 in amino acids: CASSPYRDRVTA. The chain links TRBV7-3 to TRBJ1-6; the table's D call, TRBD1, has no DNA check behind it. Germline CDR1 is SGHTA and CDR2 is FQGTGA. A total of 12 residues make up the CDR3, ends included.

The rearrangement uses TRBV18 and TRBJ1-1; TRBD1 aligns across 7 bases. Looked up from germline, CDR1 is KGHSH and CDR2 is LQKENI. Losses at the gene ends were 3 bases for V and 4 bases for J; bases not matched to a gene: 8. The CDR3 has 15 amino acids. The CDR3 DNA reads TGTGCCAGCTCACCGATACAGGGGTATGTCACTGAAGCTTTCTTT. Its protein is CASSPIQGYVTEAFF.

DNA for the CDR3: TGTGCCAGCAGCGTAAGCCTCACTAGCGGGGAGGGCTATCCCCAGCACGAGCAGTACTTC. The encoded protein is CASSVSLTSGEGYPQHEQYF. V gene TRBV9 combines with J gene TRBJ2-7; 10 bases fit TRBD2. CDR3 length: 20 residues. With V trimmed by 1 base and J by 5 bases, 21 bases remained unmatched. Looked up from germline, CDR1 is SGDLS and CDR2 is YYNGEE.

The V call is TRBV11-2, the J call TRBJ1-1; D gene unclear. Germline lookup yields CDR1 SGHAT and CDR2 FQNNGV. This CDR3 spans 14 amino acids. V shed 8 bases and J shed 7 bases, with 20 bases lying between them. This CDR3 reads CASAIMTPTREAFF. The CDR3 bases are TGTGCCAGCGCTATAATGACTCCTACCCGTGAAGCTTTCTTT.

The count of this clone is one. CDR3 coding DNA: TGTGCCAGCGACGTAGGGCGGGGGGGCCGGTACGAGCAGTACTTC. It yields the protein CASDVGRGGRYEQYF. The chain joins TRBV28 to TRBJ2-7, with 9 bases lining up with TRBD2. CDR1 and CDR2 (germline): MDHEN, SYDVKM. V was pared by 8 bases and J by 4 bases, with 12 bases of the junction left unmatched. The length of the CDR3 is 15 residues.

The J gene is TRBJ2-1, the V gene TRBV6-4; TRBD1 aligns across 7 bases. Germline lookup yields CDR1 MRHNA and CDR2 SNTAGT. The ends lost 4 bases at V and 6 bases at J; junction bases unmatched: 9. This CDR3 region has 15 residues. CDR3 loop: CASSAAMTGRNEQFF. The CDR3 DNA reads TGTGCCAGCAGTGCCGCAATGACAGGGCGCAATGAGCAGTTCTTC.

The V call is TRBV6-1, the J call TRBJ2-1, with 9 bases that match TRBD1. Germline CDR1 is MNHNS and CDR2 is SASEGT. CDR3 length equals 17 residues. Trimming at V came to 3 bases and at J to 9 bases, leaving 15 bases not matched to a gene. CDR3: CASSDITGGIKSFEQFF. The DNA for the CDR3 is TGTGCCAGCAGTGACATCACAGGGGGCATAAAATCTTTTGAGCAGTTCTTC.

This clone occurred a few times. The V and J genes are TRBV6-4 and TRBJ1-5; TRBD1 is a possible D gene (6 bases). V lost 4 bases, J lost 5 bases, and 15 bases lay in between. In germline, CDR1 is MRHNA, CDR2 SNTAGT. The CDR3 length is 15 residues. In nucleotides, the CDR3 is TGTGCCAGCAGTGCAGGGGCAGGGTCCGATCAGCCCCAGCATTTT. It specifies CASSAGAGSDQPQHF.